Shown below are 24 T cell receptor beta chains from a single sample sequenced in a study of follicular helper T cells after annual influenza vaccination. Described time point: 2014-2015 season, pre-vaccination. Clones were sequenced by immunoSEQ multiplex PCR, and TCRdb holds only the in-frame ones, with some missing. The table lists over 8,000 clones, around four fifths of them singletons. Sample: CXCR5+ CD38- circulating T follicular helper cells from blood, taken on the day of influenza vaccination. The subset: circulating Tfh, non-naive CD4+CXCR5+PD-1+ (ICOS+CD38+ or ICOS-CD38-). All receptors come from an adult who received the influenza vaccine.

The chain has TRBV29-1 and TRBJ1-4; the D is unclear. V was cut by 5 bases and J by 4 bases, with 11 bases left in between. The CDR3 has 13 residues. Germline V gene sequence: CDR1 SQVTM, CDR2 ANQGSEA. CDR3 nucleotide sequence: TGCAGCGTTATTTGGCTCAATAATGAAAAACTGTTTTTT. It codes for CSVIWLNNEKLFF.

This clone was detected once. The J gene is TRBJ1-1, the V gene TRBV4-2; D uncertain. From germline, CDR1 is LGHNA and CDR2 YNFKEQ. The CDR3 totals 14 residues. Trimming cost V 0 bases and J 8 bases, with 13 bases left between them. The CDR3 bases are TGTGCCAGCAGCCAAGATACCGGGGAGAAGGAAGCTTTCTTT. Its protein product is CASSQDTGEKEAFF.

The gene calls are TRBV15 and TRBJ2-7; 7 bases fit TRBD1. Trimming took 8 bases from V and 5 from J; bases not matched to a gene: 12. There are 14 residues in the CDR3. Germline V lookup: CDR1 LNHNV, CDR2 YYDKDF (reference sequence). The CDR3 region is CATLNRQGSNEQYF. CDR3 nucleotides: TGTGCCACCCTCAACCGACAGGGTTCGAACGAGCAGTACTTC.

The chain carries TRBV15 and TRBJ2-7; either TRBD1 or TRBD2 may fit D (5 bases each). Germline-derived CDR1 and CDR2 are LNHNV and YYDKDF (reference sequence). The CDR3 sequence is 13 residues long. Trimming took off 5 bases at V and 5 bases at J, with 13 bases between the two ends. The CDR3 loop is CATSRDLVNEQYF. The DNA for the CDR3 is TGTGCCACCAGCCGGGACCTAGTTAACGAGCAGTACTTC.

Written as DNA, the CDR3 is TGTGCAAGTCGCTTAGGGCCACCCGCACCCCGCGTCTACGAGCAGTACTTC. Translation gives CASRLGPPAPRVYEQYF. This chain links TRBV12-2 with TRBJ2-7. TRBV12-2 constitutes a pseudogene. This CDR3 comprises 17 residues.

The chain has TRBV5-8 and TRBJ2-3; D uncertain. Germline assignment: CDR1 SGHTS and CDR2 YDEGEE. The germline V and J ends were trimmed by 4 bases and 0 bases, with 9 bases remaining between them. The CDR3 runs to 14 residues. The DNA for the CDR3 is TGTGCCAGCAGCCGGAGAACTAGCACAGATACGCAGTATTTT. Protein sequence: CASSRRTSTDTQYF.

The genes are TRBV10-3 and TRBJ2-2; D unresolved. The germline V gene has CDR1 ENHRY and CDR2 SYGVKD. The CDR3 loop spans 14 amino acids. V gave up 10 bases and J gave up 0 bases, with 12 bases separating them. The CDR3: CATTDKPNTGELFF. The CDR3, as DNA: TGTGCCACCACAGACAAGCCGAACACCGGGGAGCTGTTTTTT.

This chain links TRBV10-1 with TRBJ2-3; 14 bases line up with TRBD2. Germline V gene lookup returns CDR1 WNHNN and CDR2 SYGVQD (reference sequence). Unmatched junction bases numbered 1, after V lost 1 base and J lost 4 bases. The CDR3 totals 16 residues. CDR3 amino acids: CASSELTSGRADTQYF. CDR3 bases: TGCGCCAGCAGTGAGTTGACTAGCGGGAGGGCAGATACGCAGTATTTT.

In its sample, this clone was seen a few times. The V gene is TRBV7-3, the J gene TRBJ2-1; TRBD1 matches at 9 bases. The CDR3 length is 15 residues. The germline V gene has CDR1 SGHTA and CDR2 FQGTGA. Trimming at V came to 4 bases and at J to 12 bases, leaving 13 bases not matched to a gene. Written as DNA, the CDR3 is TGTGCCAGCAGCTACGGGACAGGGTCTGGCCAAGGGCAGTTCTTC. The encoded protein is CASSYGTGSGQGQFF.

This clone was counted a single time. The chain combines TRBV5-5 with TRBJ1-2; D call uncertain. Germline values: CDR1 SGHKS, CDR2 YYEKEE (reference sequence). This CDR3 has 15 amino acids. With 3 bases removed from V and 0 bases from J, the gap between germline ends came to 12 bases. The CDR3 coding sequence is TGTGCCAGCAGCTCTGGAGACACCTCTAACTATGGCTACACCTTC. Its protein is CASSSGDTSNYGYTF.

The chain is built from TRBV5-6 and TRBJ2-3; D unresolved. The germline V gene has CDR1 SGHDT and CDR2 YYEEEE. The CDR3 has 13 residues. V lost 4 bases and J 4 bases, leaving 10 bases between the germline ends. CDR3 sequence: CASSPVLSDTQYF. The CDR3 region has the DNA TGTGCCAGCAGCCCGGTTTTGTCAGATACGCAGTATTTT.

This clone was detected once. This chain links TRBV15 with TRBJ2-2; 11 bases map to TRBD2. Germline trimming cut 3 bases from V and 5 bases from J; bases unmatched to any gene: 5. The CDR3 is 16 amino acids. CDR1 LNHNV and CDR2 YYDKDF come from the germline V gene (reference sequence). The CDR3 protein is CATSSPGLAVTGELFF. The CDR3 nucleotides read TGTGCCACCAGCAGCCCGGGACTAGCGGTGACCGGGGAGCTGTTTTTT.

The rearrangement uses TRBV19 and TRBJ2-3, with TRBD1 matching over 9 bases. The V segment lost 4 bases and the J segment 8 bases; nucleotides outside the gene matches: 19. Looked up from germline, CDR1 is LNHDA and CDR2 is SQIVND (reference sequence). CDR3 size: 18 residues. The CDR3 reads CASSRGAGFNPGQGTQYF. In DNA, the CDR3 is TGTGCCAGTAGTAGAGGGGCAGGGTTTAATCCGGGACAGGGTACGCAGTATTTT.

The DNA for the CDR3 is TGCGCCAGCAGCCGGGACAGGGGGGGAGAAAAACTGTTTTTT. Translation: CASSRDRGGEKLFF. J is TRBJ1-4 and V is TRBV23-1; 11 positions match TRBD1. TRBV23-1 belongs to the ORF category, with a function that is uncertain. The CDR3 length is 14 residues. After removal of 6 bases from V and 8 bases from J, the junction contained 5 bases not matched to a gene.

V gene TRBV14 combines with J gene TRBJ1-6; TRBD1 aligns across 8 bases. This CDR3 is 19 amino acids long. V shed 0 bases, J shed 4 bases, and the junction held 11 bases outside the gene matches. Germline V gene lookup returns CDR1 SGHDN and CDR2 FVKESK. This CDR3 reads CASSQESRGPPVYNSPLHF. The CDR3, as DNA: TGTGCCAGCAGCCAAGAATCCAGGGGGCCGCCGGTTTATAATTCACCCCTCCACTTT.

The chain combines TRBV7-2 with TRBJ1-2, with D possibly TRBD1 on 6 matching bases. This CDR3 region has 14 residues. Germline CDR1 and CDR2: SGHTA and FQGNSA. V was cut by 5 bases and J by 4 bases, with 14 bases left in between. CDR3 sequence reads: CASSIGGRLYGYTF. In DNA form, the CDR3 reads TGTGCCAGCAGCATAGGGGGAAGACTCTATGGCTACACCTTC.

This clone was counted between two and nine times. The chain employs TRBV30 and TRBJ1-2; no definite D call. This CDR3 has 12 residues. The germline CDR1 and CDR2 sequences are GTSNPN and SVGIG (reference sequence). Trimming stripped 0 bases from V and 7 bases from J, with 9 bases between. The chain's CDR3 is CAWSVKYRGYTF. CDR3 nucleotides: TGTGCCTGGAGTGTGAAGTACCGTGGCTACACCTTC.

The rearrangement uses TRBV6-1 and TRBJ2-4; maybe TRBD1 (7 bases). Germline V lookup: CDR1 MNHNS, CDR2 SASEGT. This CDR3 spans 14 amino acids. The V end was cut by 6 bases, the J end by 3 bases, with 12 bases between. The DNA for the CDR3 is TGTGCCAGCAGGAGGAGGGACAGCAAAAACATTCAGTACTTC. Protein: CASRRRDSKNIQYF.

V usage is TRBV7-6 and J usage is TRBJ1-5; D might be TRBD1 (6 bases). V was cut by 8 bases and J by 5 bases, with 16 bases left in between. This CDR3 region has 14 residues. The germline CDR1 and CDR2 sequences are SGHVS and FNYEAQ. The CDR3 sequence is CASGGKVNYQPQHF. CDR3 nucleotide sequence: TGTGCCAGCGGGGGCAAGGTTAATTATCAGCCCCAGCATTTT. Based on the CDR3 plus reference TRBV7-6 and TRBJ1-5, the full variable domain is GAGVSQSPRYKVTKRGQDVALRCDPISGHVSLYWYRQALGQGPEFLTYFNYEAQQDKSGLPNDRFSAERPEGSISTLTIQRTEQRDSAMYRCASGGKVNYQPQHFGDGTRLSIL.

The table lists this clone with a count of one. The chain joins TRBV7-8 to TRBJ2-2; maybe TRBD2 (5 bases). V gave up 5 bases and J gave up 6 bases, with 16 bases separating them. The CDR3 totals 15 residues. In germline, CDR1 is SGHVS, CDR2 FQNEAQ. CDR3 sequence reads: CASSARTGSAGELFF. The CDR3 DNA follows: TGTGCCAGCAGCGCCCGGACTGGGAGCGCCGGGGAGCTGTTTTTT.

This clone has just one count. J is TRBJ2-3 and V is TRBV5-1, with unresolved D. The CDR3 runs 16 residues. V was shortened by 0 bases and J by 3 bases, with 14 bases between the two germline ends. Per the germline V gene, CDR1 is SGHRS and CDR2 is YFSETQ. Written as DNA, the CDR3 is TGCGCCAGCAGCTTGGGAACGGTATCAGAAACAGATACGCAGTATTTT. This translates into CASSLGTVSETDTQYF.

This chain connects TRBV2 to TRBJ2-3; D is possibly TRBD2 (7 bases). This CDR3 has 17 residues. Germline V gene lookup returns CDR1 SNHLY and CDR2 FYNNEI. Trimming pared 10 bases from V and 0 bases from J, leaving 23 bases between. CDR3 in DNA: TGTGCCACCGCTCCCAGGAGGGGGGGATCTAGCACAGATACGCAGTATTTT. Translation: CATAPRRGGSSTDTQYF. The complete variable domain, with remaining parts taken from reference TRBV2 and TRBJ2-3, reads EPEVTQTPSHQVTQMGQEVILRCVPISNHLYFYWYRQILGQKVEFLVSFYNNEISEKSEIFDDQFSVERPDGSNFTLKIRSTKLEDSAMYFCATAPRRGGSSTDTQYFGPGTRLTVL.

V gene TRBV11-3 combines with J gene TRBJ2-3; a weak D match, TRBD1 (6 bases). The CDR3 spans 12 residues. Trimming removed 4 bases at V and 6 bases at J, with 8 bases between. Per the germline V gene, CDR1 is SGHNT and CDR2 is YENEEA. CDR3 amino acids: CASSSQGDTQYF. In nucleotides, the CDR3 is TGTGCCAGCAGCTCACAGGGTGATACGCAGTATTTT. The variable domain in full, with the rest retrieved from reference TRBV11-3 and TRBJ2-3, is EAGVVQSPRYKIIEKKQPVAFWCNPISGHNTLYWYLQNLGQGPELLIRYENEEAVDDSQLPKDRFSAERLKGVDSTLKIQPAELGDSAVYLCASSSQGDTQYFGPGTRLTVL.

The chain couples TRBV11-3 to TRBJ2-1; D not certain. The CDR3 consists of 14 residues. Trimming stripped 0 bases from V and 3 bases from J, with 6 bases between. The germline V gene encodes CDR1 SGHNT and CDR2 YENEEA. The CDR3 DNA reads as TGTGCCAGCAGCTTAGATGGCTTCTACAATGAGCAGTTCTTC. Its translation: CASSLDGFYNEQFF. The variable domain in full, completed from reference TRBV11-3 and TRBJ2-1, reads EAGVVQSPRYKIIEKKQPVAFWCNPISGHNTLYWYLQNLGQGPELLIRYENEEAVDDSQLPKDRFSAERLKGVDSTLKIQPAELGDSAVYLCASSLDGFYNEQFFGPGTRLTVL.